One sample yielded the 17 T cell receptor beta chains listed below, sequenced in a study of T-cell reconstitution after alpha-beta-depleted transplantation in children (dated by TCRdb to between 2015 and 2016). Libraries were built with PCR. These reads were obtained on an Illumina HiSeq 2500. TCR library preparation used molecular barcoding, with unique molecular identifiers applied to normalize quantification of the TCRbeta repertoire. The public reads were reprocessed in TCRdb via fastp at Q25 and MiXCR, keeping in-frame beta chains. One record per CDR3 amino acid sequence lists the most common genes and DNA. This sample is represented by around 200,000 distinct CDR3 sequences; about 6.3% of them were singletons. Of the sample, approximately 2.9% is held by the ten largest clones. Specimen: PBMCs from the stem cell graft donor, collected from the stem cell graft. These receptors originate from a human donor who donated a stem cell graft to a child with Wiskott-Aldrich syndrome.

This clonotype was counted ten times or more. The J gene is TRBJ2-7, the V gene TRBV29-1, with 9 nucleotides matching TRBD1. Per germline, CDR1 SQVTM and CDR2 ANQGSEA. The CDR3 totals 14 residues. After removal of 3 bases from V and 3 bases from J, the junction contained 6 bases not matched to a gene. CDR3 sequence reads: CSVETATGGYEQYF. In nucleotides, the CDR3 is TGCAGCGTTGAGACGGCGACAGGGGGCTACGAGCAGTACTTC.

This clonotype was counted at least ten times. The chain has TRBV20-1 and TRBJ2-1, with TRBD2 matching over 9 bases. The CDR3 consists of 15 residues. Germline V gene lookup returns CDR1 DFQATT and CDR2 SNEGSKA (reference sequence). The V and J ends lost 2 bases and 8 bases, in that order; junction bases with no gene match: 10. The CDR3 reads CSARWASGITYEQFF. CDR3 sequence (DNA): TGCAGTGCTAGATGGGCTAGCGGGATAACGTATGAGCAGTTCTTC.

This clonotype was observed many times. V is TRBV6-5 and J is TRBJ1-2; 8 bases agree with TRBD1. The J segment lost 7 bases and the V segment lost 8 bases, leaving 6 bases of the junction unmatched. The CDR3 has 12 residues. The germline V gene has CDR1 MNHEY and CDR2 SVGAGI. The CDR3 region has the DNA TGTGCCAGCGGCCTTGGACAGGGTGGCTACACCTTC. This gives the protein CASGLGQGGYTF.

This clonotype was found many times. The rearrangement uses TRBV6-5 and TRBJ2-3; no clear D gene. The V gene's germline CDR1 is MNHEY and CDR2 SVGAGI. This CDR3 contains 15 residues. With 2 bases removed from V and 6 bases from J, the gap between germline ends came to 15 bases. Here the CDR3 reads CASSYATAYMDTQYF. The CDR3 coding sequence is TGTGCCAGCAGTTACGCTACGGCCTACATGGATACGCAGTATTTT.

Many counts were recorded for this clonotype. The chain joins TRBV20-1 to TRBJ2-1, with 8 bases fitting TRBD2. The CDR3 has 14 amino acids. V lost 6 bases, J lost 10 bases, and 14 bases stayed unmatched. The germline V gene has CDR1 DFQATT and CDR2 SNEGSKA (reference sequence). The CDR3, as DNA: TGCAGTGCCCACATGAGCGGGAGAACGTGGGAGCAGTTCTTC. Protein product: CSAHMSGRTWEQFF.

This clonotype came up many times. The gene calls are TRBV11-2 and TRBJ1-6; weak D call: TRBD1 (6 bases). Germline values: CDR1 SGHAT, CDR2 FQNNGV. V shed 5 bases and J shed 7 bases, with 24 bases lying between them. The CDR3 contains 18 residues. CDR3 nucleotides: TGTGCCAGCAGCCAGTCGGGCAACAGACTCGGGGGCAATTCACCCCTCCACTTT. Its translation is CASSQSGNRLGGNSPLHF.

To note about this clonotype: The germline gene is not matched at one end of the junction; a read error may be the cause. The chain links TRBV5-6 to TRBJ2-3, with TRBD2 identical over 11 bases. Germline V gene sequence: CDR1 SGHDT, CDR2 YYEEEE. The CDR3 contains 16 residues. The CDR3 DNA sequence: TGTGCCTGCAGCTTGGAGACTAGCGGGGTTCCAGATACGCAGTATTTT. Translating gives CACSLETSGVPDTQYF. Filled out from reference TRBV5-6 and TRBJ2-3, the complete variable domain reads DAGVTQSPTHLIKTRGQQVTLRCSPKSGHDTVSWYQQALGQGPQFIFQYYEEEERQRGNFPDRFSGHQFPNYSSELNVNALLLGDSALYLCACSLETSGVPDTQYFGPGTRLTVL.

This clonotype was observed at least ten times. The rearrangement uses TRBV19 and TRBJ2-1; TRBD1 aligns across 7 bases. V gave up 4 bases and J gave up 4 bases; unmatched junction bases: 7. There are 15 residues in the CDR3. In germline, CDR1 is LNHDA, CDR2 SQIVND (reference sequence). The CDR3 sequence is CASSTDRETYNEQFF. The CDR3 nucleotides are TGTGCCAGTAGTACCGACAGGGAAACATACAATGAGCAGTTCTTC.

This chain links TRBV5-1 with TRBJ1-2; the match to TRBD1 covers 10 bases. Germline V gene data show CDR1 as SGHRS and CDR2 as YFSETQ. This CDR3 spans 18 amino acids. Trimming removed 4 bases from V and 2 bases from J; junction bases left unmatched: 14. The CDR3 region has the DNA TGCGCCAGCAGCCCCACTGGACGCGTGGACAGGGGGAACTATGGCTACACCTTC. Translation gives CASSPTGRVDRGNYGYTF.

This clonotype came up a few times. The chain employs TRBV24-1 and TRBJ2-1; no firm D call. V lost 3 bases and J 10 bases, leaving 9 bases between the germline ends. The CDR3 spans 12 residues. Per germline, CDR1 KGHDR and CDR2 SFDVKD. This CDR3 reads CATSDSPGEQFF. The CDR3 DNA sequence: TGTGCCACCAGTGATAGTCCCGGCGAGCAGTTCTTC.

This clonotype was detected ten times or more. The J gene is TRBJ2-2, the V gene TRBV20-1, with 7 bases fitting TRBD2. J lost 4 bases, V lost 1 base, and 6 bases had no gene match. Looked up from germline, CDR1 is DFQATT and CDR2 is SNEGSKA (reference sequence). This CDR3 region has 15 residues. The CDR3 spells CSARGDGRSTGELFF. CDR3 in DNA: TGCAGTGCTAGAGGTGACGGGAGGAGCACCGGGGAGCTGTTTTTT.

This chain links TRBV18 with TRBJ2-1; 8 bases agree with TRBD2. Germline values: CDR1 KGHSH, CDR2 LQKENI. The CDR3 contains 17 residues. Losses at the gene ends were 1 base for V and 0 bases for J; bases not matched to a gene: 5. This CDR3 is CASSPRLLADSYNEQFF. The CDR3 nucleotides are TGTGCCAGCTCACCACGGTTACTAGCGGACTCCTACAATGAGCAGTTCTTC.

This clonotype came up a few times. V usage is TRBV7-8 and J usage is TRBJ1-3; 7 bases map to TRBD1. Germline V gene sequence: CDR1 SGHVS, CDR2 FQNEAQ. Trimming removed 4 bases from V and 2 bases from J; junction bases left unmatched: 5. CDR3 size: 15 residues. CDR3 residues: CASSSRGRTGNTIYF. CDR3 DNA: TGTGCCAGCAGCTCTAGGGGGCGTACTGGAAACACCATATATTTT.

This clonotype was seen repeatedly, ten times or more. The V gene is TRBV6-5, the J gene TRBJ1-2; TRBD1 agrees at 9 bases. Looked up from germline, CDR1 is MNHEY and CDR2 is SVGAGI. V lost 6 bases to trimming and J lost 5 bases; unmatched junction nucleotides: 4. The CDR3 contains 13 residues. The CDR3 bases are TGTGCCAGCAGCCGGGACAGGGCGTATGGCTACACCTTC. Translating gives CASSRDRAYGYTF.

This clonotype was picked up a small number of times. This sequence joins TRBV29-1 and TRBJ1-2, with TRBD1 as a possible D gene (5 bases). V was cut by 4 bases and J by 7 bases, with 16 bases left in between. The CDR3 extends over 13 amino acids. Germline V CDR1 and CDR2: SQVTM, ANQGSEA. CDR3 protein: CSVGLTVRSGYTF. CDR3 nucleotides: TGCAGCGTTGGGCTGACAGTAAGATCTGGCTACACCTTC. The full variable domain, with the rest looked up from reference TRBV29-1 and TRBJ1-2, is SAVISQKPSRDICQRGTSLTIQCQVDSQVTMMFWYRQQPGQSLTLIATANQGSEATYESGFVIDKFPISRPNLTFSTLTVSNMSPEDSSIYLCSVGLTVRSGYTFGSGTRLTVV.

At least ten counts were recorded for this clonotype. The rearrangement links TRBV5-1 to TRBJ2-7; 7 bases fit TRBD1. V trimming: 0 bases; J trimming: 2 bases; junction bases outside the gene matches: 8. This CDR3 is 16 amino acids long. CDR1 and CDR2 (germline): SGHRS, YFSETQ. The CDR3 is CASSLVQGSPPYEQYF. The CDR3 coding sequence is TGCGCCAGCAGCTTGGTACAGGGGTCACCTCCCTACGAGCAGTACTTC.

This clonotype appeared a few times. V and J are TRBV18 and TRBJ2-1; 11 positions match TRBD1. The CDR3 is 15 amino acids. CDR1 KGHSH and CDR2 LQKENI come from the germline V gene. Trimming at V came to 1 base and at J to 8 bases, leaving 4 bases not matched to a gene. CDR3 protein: CASSPRDRGFDEQFF. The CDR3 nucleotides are TGTGCCAGCTCACCACGGGACAGGGGGTTTGATGAGCAGTTCTTC. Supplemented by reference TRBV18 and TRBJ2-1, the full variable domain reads NAGVMQNPRHLVRRRGQEARLRCSPMKGHSHVYWYRQLPEEGLKFMVYLQKENIIDESGMPKERFSAEFPKEGPSILRIQQVVRGDSAAYFCASSPRDRGFDEQFFGPGTRLTVL.